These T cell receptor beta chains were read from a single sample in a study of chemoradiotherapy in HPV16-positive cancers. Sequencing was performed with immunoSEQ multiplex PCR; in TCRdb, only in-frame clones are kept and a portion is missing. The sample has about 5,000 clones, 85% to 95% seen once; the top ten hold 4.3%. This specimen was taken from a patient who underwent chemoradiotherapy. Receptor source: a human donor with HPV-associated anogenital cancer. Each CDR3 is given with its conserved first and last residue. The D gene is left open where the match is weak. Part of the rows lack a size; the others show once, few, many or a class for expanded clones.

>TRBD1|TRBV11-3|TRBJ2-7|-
CASSSPGTESSYEQYF
TGTGCCAGCAGCTCACCCGGGACAGAGAGCTCCTACGAGCAGTACTTC
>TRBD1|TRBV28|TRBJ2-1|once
CASKGQGEKNEQFF
TGTGCCAGCAAAGGACAGGGAGAAAAAAATGAGCAGTTCTTC
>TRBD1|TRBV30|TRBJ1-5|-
CAWSGQGVNQPQHF
TGTGCCTGGAGTGGACAGGGCGTAAATCAGCCCCAGCATTTT
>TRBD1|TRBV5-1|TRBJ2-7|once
CASKTGTGSYEQYF
TGCGCCAGCAAAACCGGGACAGGGTCCTACGAGCAGTACTTC
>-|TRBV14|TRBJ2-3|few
CASSQDPAGTSTDTQYF
TGTGCCAGCAGCCAAGATCCCGCAGGGACTAGCACAGATACGCAGTATTTT
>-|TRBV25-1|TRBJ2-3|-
CASSDLGVGPADTQYF
TGTGCCAGCAGCGACCTAGGCGTGGGGCCCGCAGATACGCAGTATTTT
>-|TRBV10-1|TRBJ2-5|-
CASSSGEETQYF
TGCGCCAGCAGTTCAGGGGAAGAGACCCAGTACTTC
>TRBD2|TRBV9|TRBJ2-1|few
CASSASGGGYNEQFF
TGTGCCAGCAGCGCAAGCGGGGGAGGGTACAATGAGCAGTTCTTC
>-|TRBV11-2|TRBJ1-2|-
CASSSGEFDGYTF
TGTGCCAGCAGCTCCGGGGAATTCGATGGCTACACCTTC
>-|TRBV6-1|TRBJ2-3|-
CASSTGTDTQYF
TGTGCCAGCAGTACAGGGACAGATACGCAGTATTTT
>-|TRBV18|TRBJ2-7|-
CASSPTPGPRPPYEQYF
TGTGCCAGCTCACCGACCCCCGGGCCCAGGCCCCCCTACGAGCAGTACTTC
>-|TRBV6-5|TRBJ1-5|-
CASSYGRTDNQPQHF
TGTGCCAGCAGTTATGGTCGGACAGACAATCAGCCCCAGCATTTT
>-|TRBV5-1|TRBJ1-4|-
CASRYRATNEKLFF
TGCGCCAGCAGATACAGGGCAACTAATGAAAAACTGTTTTTT
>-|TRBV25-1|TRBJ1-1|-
CASSELGTEAFF
TGTGCCAGCAGTGAGCTGGGCACTGAAGCTTTCTTT
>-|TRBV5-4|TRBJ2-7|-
CASSFAGYEQYF
TGTGCCAGCAGCTTCGCGGGCTACGAGCAGTACTTC
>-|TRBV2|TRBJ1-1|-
CASSEVGGPNTEAFF
TGTGCCAGCAGTGAAGTGGGGGGCCCTAACACTGAAGCTTTCTTT
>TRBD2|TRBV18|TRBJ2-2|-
CASSPASIAGQNTGELFF
TGTGCCAGCTCACCAGCGTCGATAGCGGGGCAAAACACCGGGGAGCTGTTTTTT
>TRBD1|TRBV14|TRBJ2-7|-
CASSVFRTGVGYEQYF
TGTGCCAGCAGCGTTTTCCGGACAGGGGTTGGGTACGAGCAGTACTTC
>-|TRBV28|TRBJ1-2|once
CASSLIGNGYTF
TGTGCCAGCAGTTTAATAGGGAATGGCTACACCTTC
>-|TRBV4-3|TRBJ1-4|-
CASSQANNIREKLFF
TGCGCCAGCAGCCAAGCGAACAATATAAGGGAAAAACTGTTTTTT
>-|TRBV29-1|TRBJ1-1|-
CSVALLGNTEAFF
TGCAGCGTTGCCCTCTTGGGGAACACTGAAGCTTTCTTT
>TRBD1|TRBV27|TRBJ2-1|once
CASKGQAYYNEQFF
TGTGCCTCTAAGGGACAGGCTTACTACAATGAGCAGTTCTTC
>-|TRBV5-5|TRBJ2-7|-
CASSFAPVYEQYF
TGTGCCAGCAGCTTCGCGCCGGTATACGAGCAGTACTTC
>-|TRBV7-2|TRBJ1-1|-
CASSLMWGGTEAFF
TGTGCCAGCAGCTTAATGTGGGGTGGAACTGAAGCTTTCTTT
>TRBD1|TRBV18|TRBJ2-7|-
CASSRDRPSWGYLNEQYF
TGTGCCAGCTCACGGGACAGGCCTTCCTGGGGCTATCTTAACGAGCAGTACTTC
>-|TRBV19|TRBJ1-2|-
CASSREGTKRPLYGYTF
TGTGCCAGTAGCCGGGAAGGGACAAAAAGGCCCTTATATGGCTACACCTTC
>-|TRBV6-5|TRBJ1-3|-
CASSLGGGNTIYF
TGTGCCAGCAGTCTCGGCGGGGGAAACACCATATATTTT
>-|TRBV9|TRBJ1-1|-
CASSVVGTTEAFF
TGTGCCAGCAGCGTTGTAGGGACCACTGAAGCTTTCTTT